This T cell receptor beta chain was obtained from a study of control samples from healthy donors and cancer patients. This CDR3 region has 14 residues. Germline CDR1 GTSNPN, CDR2 SVGIG (reference sequence). J was trimmed by 8 bases and V by 3 bases; bases with no gene match: 7. The method was immunoSEQ multiplex PCR; TCRdb's version includes in-frame clones alone and lacks a portion of them. The data hold 100,000 to 150,000 clones, with roughly 87% observed a single time. This TCR was sampled from a man aged 18 to 30 in good health. The sample was blood. This chain connects TRBV30 to TRBJ1-4; the match to TRBD1 covers 9 bases. The CDR3 DNA follows: TGTGCCTGGAGGGACAGGGGTAAAGGAGAAAAACTGTTTTTT. Amino acid sequence: CAWRDRGKGEKLFF.